Sequencing of this T cell receptor (beta chain) was carried out in a study of shared clonotypes between healthy human individuals (TCRdb year 2020). Concerning the study at large: The cohort comprised a couple of women and a few men aged 18 to 49 years. Per donor, three plates each were used for CD4 naive and CD4 memory, two for CD8 naive, and one for CD8 memory. To estimate repertoire size and how much clonotypes are shared between individuals, the study performed deep sequencing of blood TCR repertoires from five healthy adults. Different laboratories and diverse techniques were used to prepare libraries and sequence TCR repertoires, to increase sequencing depth and limit assay-specific biases. Leukapheresis yielded between about 0.9 and 9.5 billion PBMCs per donor.

TCR CDR3 regions were amplified from genomic DNA by multiplex PCR using the deep immunoSEQ assay. Genomic DNA extracted from each cell subset was distributed evenly over all wells of several immunoSEQ 96-well plates, and each plate served as one replicate. For sorted subsets, each replicate PCR was loaded with about 200 ng genomic DNA, equivalent to 30,000 to 35,000 T cell genomes. The purified libraries were quantified using a Qubit 3.0 fluorometer, sized with a Bioanalyzer 2100, and then quantified again using the KAPA Library Quantification kit. Every immunoSEQ 96-well plate was sequenced on a separate single-read 150-cycle Illumina NextSeq 550 flow cell. The original pipeline was this. Because only junctional sequences without quality scores were contained in the immunoSEQ output, filtering matching that applied to full-length reads could not be performed. Sequences were annotated with PyIR, a Python wrapper for IgBLAST v1.9, using IMGT germline references to assign V/J genes and CDR3. Reads were filtered out if the reads had weak V/J assignments (E-value above 1e-6), no CDR3, stop codons, out-of-frame junctions, or ambiguous translated residues. A V3J clonotype was defined by an identical inferred V gene, J gene, and CDR3 amino acid sequence. Percentage overlap between repertoires was calculated by dividing the number of shared unique clonotypes by the size of the smaller repertoire. Three approaches were used to assess repertoire richness: RTK rarefaction, the Chao1 estimator, and Recon v2.1 estimates of unobserved clonotypes. For all TCRbeta clonotypes obtained by the gDNA method from a few donors, generation probabilities were computed with OLGA. Not all clones reach the TCRdb copy of this immuneACCESS table, which keeps in-frame sequences only. Checked studies attribute under half of the gap to unresolved V genes and leave the rest unexplained. D and trimming were read from the DNA, whereas the V and J calls and clone size are those reported in that table. The sample table contains about 2.1 million clones; only one count was recorded for around 93% of them. The top ten clonotypes cover 1.7% of the sample.

At the junction V is shortened by 6 bases and J by 4 bases; bases outside the gene matches: 5. Including the terminal cysteine and phenylalanine, the CDR3 comprises 13 residues. CDR3 DNA only is kept here, 39 bases in frame from base 1. The germline V gene specifies SGHTA as CDR1 and FQGNSA as CDR2. What the work shows at the level of the full study, not this receptor alone: Pairwise subsampling indicated that sequencing depth was expected to affect the degree of clonotype sharing among donors. Because the study included only a small number of donors, the genetic and exposure-history diversity represented was limited. Naive subsets generally had larger estimated clonotype richness than memory subsets did. Compared with non-shared clonotypes, the clonotypes found in all four sorted-subset donors had higher generation probabilities. Sampling was restricted to blood, and TCR repertoires in tissues likely differ from the TCR repertoires found in blood. Sharing across several donors was observed for roughly 5.4% of naive CD4, less than 4% of naive CD8, about 2.3% of memory CD4, and over 0.3% of memory CD8 clonotypes. Incomplete sequencing was indicated by rarefaction of sorted-subset datasets, despite the large sequencing depth.

Remarks on this clone: The antigen it binds to is not known. No much larger clone is present one base from it, and per-base qualities are unavailable.

CD8 naive samples consisted of CD45RO-negative cells that were positively selected for CCR7, yielding a CD45RA+CCR7+ population without TemRA cells. The donors were healthy, HIV-negative adults who had no recently reported acute infections or vaccinations. Every donor was a Caucasian adult residing in Nashville, Tennessee, USA. Blood was obtained by leukapheresis, after which PBMCs were separated by Ficoll-Histopaque density gradient centrifugation and cryopreserved in liquid nitrogen vapor phase. Analytical flow cytometry was used to check the purity and quantity of each magnetically sorted T cell population. Each sorted fraction had its genomic DNA isolated and then quantified by UV absorbance on a Nanodrop 2000c.

The V gene is TRBV7-2 and the J gene is TRBJ1-1; 7 central bases correspond to TRBD1. This clonotype was obtained from a man between 18 and 35 years old in good health. Some clones in this sample may be carry-over from other donors' samples. The sequencing input was naive CD8+ T cells from PBMCs. Interpreted using the paper, the cell subset or site label stands for: CD45RA+CCR7+. Here the CDR3 is given as CASSLYRGTEAFF. The DNA is TGTGCCAGCAGTTTATACAGGGGCACTGAAGCTTTCTTT.